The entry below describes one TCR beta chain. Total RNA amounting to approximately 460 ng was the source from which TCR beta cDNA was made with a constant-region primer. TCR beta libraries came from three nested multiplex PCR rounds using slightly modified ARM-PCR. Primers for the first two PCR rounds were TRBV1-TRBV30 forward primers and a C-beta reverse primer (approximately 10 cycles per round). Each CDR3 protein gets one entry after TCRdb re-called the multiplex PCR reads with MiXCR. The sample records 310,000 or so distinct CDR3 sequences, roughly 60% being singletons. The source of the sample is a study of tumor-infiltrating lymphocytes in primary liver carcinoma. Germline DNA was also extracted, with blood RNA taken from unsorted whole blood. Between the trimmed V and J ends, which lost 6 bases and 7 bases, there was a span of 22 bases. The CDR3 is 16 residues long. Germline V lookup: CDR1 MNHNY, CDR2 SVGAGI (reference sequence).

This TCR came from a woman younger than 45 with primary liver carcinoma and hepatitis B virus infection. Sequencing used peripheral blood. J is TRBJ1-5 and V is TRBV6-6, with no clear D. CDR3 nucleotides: TGTGCCAGCAGCCATAAACCGGGAAGAAAGATACAGCCCCAGCATTTT. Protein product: CASSHKPGRKIQPQHF.